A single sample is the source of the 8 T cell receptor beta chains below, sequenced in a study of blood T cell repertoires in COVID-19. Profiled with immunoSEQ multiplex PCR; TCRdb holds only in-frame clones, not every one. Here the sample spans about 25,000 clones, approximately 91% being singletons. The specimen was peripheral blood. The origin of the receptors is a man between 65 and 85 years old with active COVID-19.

CDR3 residues: CASSQTGTSGNIQYF. The CDR3 DNA reads as TGTGCCAGCAGTCAAACCGGGACTAGCGGAAACATTCAGTACTTC. V usage is TRBV6-4 and J usage is TRBJ2-4, with 11 nucleotides matching TRBD2. CDR3 size: 15 residues. Trimming removed 5 bases from V and 6 bases from J; junction bases left unmatched: 6. Germline V CDR1 and CDR2: MRHNA, SNTAGT.

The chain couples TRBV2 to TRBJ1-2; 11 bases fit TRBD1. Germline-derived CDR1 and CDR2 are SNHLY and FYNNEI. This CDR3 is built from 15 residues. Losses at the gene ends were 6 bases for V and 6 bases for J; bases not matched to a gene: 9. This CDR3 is CASRKGTGGMNGYTF. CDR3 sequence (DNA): TGTGCCAGCAGAAAAGGGACAGGGGGGATGAATGGCTACACCTTC.

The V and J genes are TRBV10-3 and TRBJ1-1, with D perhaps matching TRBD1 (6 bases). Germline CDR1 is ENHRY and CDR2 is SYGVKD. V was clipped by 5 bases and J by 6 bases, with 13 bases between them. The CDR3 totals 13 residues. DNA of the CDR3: TGTGCCATCAGTTTAAACAGGGACGCTGAAGCTTTCTTT. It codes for CAISLNRDAEAFF.

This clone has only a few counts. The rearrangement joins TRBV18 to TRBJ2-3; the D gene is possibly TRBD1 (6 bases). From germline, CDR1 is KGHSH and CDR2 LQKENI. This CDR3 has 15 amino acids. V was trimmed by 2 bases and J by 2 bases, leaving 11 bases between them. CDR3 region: CASSPSSGVTDTQYF. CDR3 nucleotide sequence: TGTGCCAGCTCACCAAGTTCAGGGGTCACAGATACGCAGTATTTT.

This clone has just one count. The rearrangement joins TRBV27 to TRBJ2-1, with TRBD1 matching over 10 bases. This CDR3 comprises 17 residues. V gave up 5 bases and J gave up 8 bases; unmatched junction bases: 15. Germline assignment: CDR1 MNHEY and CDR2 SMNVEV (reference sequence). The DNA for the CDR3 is TGTGCCAGCAGTACTCGACAGGGGGCTAGGGGGTTCCATGAGCAGTTCTTC. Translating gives CASSTRQGARGFHEQFF.

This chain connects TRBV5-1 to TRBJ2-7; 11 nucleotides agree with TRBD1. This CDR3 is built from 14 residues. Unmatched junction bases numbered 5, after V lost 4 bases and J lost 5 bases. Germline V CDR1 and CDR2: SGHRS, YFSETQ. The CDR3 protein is CASSPGQGGDEQYF. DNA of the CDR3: TGCGCCAGCAGCCCGGGACAGGGGGGGGACGAGCAGTACTTC.

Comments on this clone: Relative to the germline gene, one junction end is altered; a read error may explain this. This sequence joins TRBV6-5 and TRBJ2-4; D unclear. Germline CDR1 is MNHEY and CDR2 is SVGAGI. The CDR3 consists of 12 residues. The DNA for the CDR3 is TGCGCGGCAGCTTCGACCAAAAACATTCAGTACTTC. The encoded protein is CAAASTKNIQYF.

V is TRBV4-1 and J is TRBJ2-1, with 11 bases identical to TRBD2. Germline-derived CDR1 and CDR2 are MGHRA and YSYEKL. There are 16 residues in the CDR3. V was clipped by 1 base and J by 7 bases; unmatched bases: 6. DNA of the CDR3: TGCGCCAGCAGCCAAGTTTTAGCGGGGGGGCAAAATGAGCAGTTCTTC. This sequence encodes CASSQVLAGGQNEQFF.